The 4 T cell receptor beta chains below all came from one sample that was sequenced in a study of T cells in Graves' hyperthyroidism and ophthalmopathy. RNA transcripts served as the template for amplifying TCR beta CDR3 regions. An initial round of RT-PCR targeting the TCR CDR3 relied on the HTBI primer set. MiXCR, run by TCRdb on the multiplex PCR reads, gives a single entry per CDR3 protein. Of over 350,000 distinct CDR3 sequences in the sample, 15% to 20% were seen once. The sequenced sample consisted of blood. Every receptor here comes from a young man with Graves' ophthalmopathy.

As for this clonotype: This sequence may be a read error, since a much larger clone differs from it by one base. The gene calls are TRBV7-2 and TRBJ2-3; TRBD2 agrees at 9 bases. The V gene end was trimmed by 5 bases and the J gene end by 8 bases; junction bases not matched to a gene: 14. The germline gives CDR1 SGHTA, CDR2 FQGNSA. This CDR3 comprises 16 residues. DNA for the CDR3: TGTGCCAGCAGCCCGCACCAGCGGGGGGCCTCAGGTACGCAGTATTTT. Residues: CASSPHQRGASGTQYF. Supplemented by reference TRBV7-2 and TRBJ2-3, the full variable domain reads GAGVSQSPSNKVTEKGKDVELRCDPISGHTALYWYRQSLGQGLEFLIYFQGNSAPDKSGLPSDRFSAERTGGSVSTLTIQRTQQEDSAVYLCASSPHQRGASGTQYFGPGTRLTVL.

This clonotype was seen ten or more times. The chain employs TRBV7-6 and TRBJ2-3, with D possibly matching TRBD2 (6 bases). Germline V lookup: CDR1 SGHVS, CDR2 FNYEAQ. Between the trimmed V and J ends, which lost 1 base and 2 bases, there was a span of 10 bases. The CDR3 sequence is 15 residues long. The CDR3 region is CASSLVGGFTDTQYF. CDR3 nucleotides: TGTGCCAGCAGCTTAGTGGGGGGATTCACAGATACGCAGTATTTT.

This clonotype was detected a few times. The CDR3: CASSRPGDNEQFF. The DNA for the CDR3 is TGCGCCAGCAGCCGCCCGGGGGACAATGAGCAGTTCTTC. The chain is built from TRBV4-1 and TRBJ2-1; maybe TRBD2 (6 bases). The CDR3 length is 13 residues. V was shortened by 4 bases and J by 5 bases, with 9 bases between the two germline ends. Germline loops: CDR1 MGHRA, CDR2 YSYEKL.

This clonotype was counted at least ten times. The V and J genes are TRBV5-1 and TRBJ2-3, with D unclear. CDR1 is SGHRS and CDR2 is YFSETQ in the germline V gene. This CDR3 spans 15 amino acids. V shed 0 bases and J shed 5 bases, with 13 bases lying between them. The CDR3 is CASSLGKPALDTQYF. The CDR3 nucleotides are TGCGCCAGCAGCTTGGGTAAGCCTGCCCTAGATACGCAGTATTTT.